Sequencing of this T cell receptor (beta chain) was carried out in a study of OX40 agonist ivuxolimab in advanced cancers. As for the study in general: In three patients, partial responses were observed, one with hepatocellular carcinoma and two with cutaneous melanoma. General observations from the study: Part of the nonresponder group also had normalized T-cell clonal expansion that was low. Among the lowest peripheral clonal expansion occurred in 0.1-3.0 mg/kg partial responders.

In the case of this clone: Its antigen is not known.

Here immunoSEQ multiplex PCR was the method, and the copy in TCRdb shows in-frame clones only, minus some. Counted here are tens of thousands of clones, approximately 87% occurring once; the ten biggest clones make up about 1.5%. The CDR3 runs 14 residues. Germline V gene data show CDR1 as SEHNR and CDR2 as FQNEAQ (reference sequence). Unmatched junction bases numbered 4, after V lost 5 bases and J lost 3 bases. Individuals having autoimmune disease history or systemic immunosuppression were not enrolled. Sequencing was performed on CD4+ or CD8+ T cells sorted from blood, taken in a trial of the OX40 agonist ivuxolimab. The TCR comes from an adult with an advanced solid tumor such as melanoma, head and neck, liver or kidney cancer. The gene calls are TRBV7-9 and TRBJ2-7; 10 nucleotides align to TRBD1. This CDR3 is CASSATGGVYEQYF. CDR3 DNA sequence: TGTGCCAGCAGCGCGACAGGGGGCGTCTACGAGCAGTACTTC.